The subject of this entry is one T cell receptor beta chain. Antigen unknown. Between the trimmed V and J ends, which lost 5 bases and 11 bases, there was a span of 22 bases. Looked up from germline, CDR1 is PRHDT and CDR2 is FYEKMQ (reference sequence). This CDR3 is 15 amino acids long. The sample comes from a study of cytomegalovirus exposure and HLA in healthy donors. On the study more broadly: As an earlier analysis found, around 170 million T cells yielded over 95 million unique TCR beta sequences. General study findings and limits: In an earlier analysis, about 87% or about 30%: the productive usage of most TCR beta V segments. In a later analysis, TCR beta V- and J-gene trimming showed a link to a missense DCLRE1C variant.

PCR amplification relied on 60 Vbeta primers (plus 13 Jbeta primers). Original processing methods: Around 80 million unique TCR beta chains, roughly 11 million of them shared, were counted by a later analysis. Using immunoSEQ multiplex PCR, the repertoire was profiled, and TCRdb retains in-frame clones only, with some absent. V, J and clone size are taken as reported in that table, and D and trimming were inferred from the DNA itself. The data show over 200,000 clones, around 89% seen once. The material sequenced was PBMCs. The source is a young woman in good health and CMV-seronegative. V and J are TRBV13 and TRBJ2-1; possible D gene TRBD2, 6 bases. CDR3 region: CASSPTILALPKQFF. In DNA form, the CDR3 reads TGTGCCAGCAGCCCAACCATACTAGCACTCCCGAAGCAGTTCTTC.